This TCR beta chain was profiled in a study of response to subunit inactivated influenza vaccine. TCRdb redid the calling of the RT-PCR reads with MiXCR, one entry per CDR3 protein. The table shows around 190,000 distinct CDR3 sequences, with approximately 15% occurring only once. This specimen was CD8+ T cells sorted from PBMCs, taken more than 4 days after vaccination. The receptor was isolated from a middle-aged man who received an inactivated influenza vaccine.

CDR3 sequence: CASSLVFGGPEAFF. The DNA of the CDR3 is TGTGCCAGCAGCTTGGTCTTCGGGGGGCCTGAAGCTTTCTTT. The V call is TRBV5-5, the J call TRBJ1-1, with D perhaps TRBD1 (6 bases). The ends were cut back, 0 bases at V and 6 bases at J, with 12 bases in the middle. The CDR3 runs to 14 residues. CDR1 SGHKS and CDR2 YYEKEE come from the germline V gene (reference sequence).